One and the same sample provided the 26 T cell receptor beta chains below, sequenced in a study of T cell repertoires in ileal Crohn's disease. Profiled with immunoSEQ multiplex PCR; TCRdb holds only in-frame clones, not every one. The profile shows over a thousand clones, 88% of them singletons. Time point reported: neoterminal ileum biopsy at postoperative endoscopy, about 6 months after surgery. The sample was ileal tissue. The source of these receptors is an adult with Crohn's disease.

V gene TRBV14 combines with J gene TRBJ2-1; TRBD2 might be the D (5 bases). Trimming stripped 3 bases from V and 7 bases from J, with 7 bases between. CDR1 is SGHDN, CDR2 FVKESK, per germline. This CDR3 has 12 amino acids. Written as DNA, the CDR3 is TGTGCCAGCAGCCAGCGGAGGAATGAGCAGTTCTTC. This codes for CASSQRRNEQFF. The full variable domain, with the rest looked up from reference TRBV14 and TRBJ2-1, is EAGVTQFPSHSVIEKGQTVTLRCDPISGHDNLYWYRRVMGKEIKFLLHFVKESKQDESGMPNNRFLAERTGGTYSTLKVQPAELEDSGVYFCASSQRRNEQFFGPGTRLTVL.

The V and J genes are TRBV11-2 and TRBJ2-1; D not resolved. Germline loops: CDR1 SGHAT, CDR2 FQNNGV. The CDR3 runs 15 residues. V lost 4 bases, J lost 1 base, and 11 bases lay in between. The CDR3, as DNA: TGTGCCAGCAGCTCGCTGGTGGTTTCCTACAATGAGCAGTTCTTC. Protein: CASSSLVVSYNEQFF.

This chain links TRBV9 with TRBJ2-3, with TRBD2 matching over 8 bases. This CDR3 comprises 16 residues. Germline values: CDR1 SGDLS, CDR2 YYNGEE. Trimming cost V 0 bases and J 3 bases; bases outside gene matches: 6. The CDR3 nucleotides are TGTGCCAGCAGCGTAGCTCCGGGACTAGATACAGATACGCAGTATTTT. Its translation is CASSVAPGLDTDTQYF.

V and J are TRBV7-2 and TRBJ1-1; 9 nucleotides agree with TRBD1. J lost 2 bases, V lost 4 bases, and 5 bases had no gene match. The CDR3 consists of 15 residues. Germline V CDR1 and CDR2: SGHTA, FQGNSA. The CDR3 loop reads CASSSRTGVNTEAFF. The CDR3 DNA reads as TGTGCCAGCAGCTCCCGGACAGGGGTAAACACTGAAGCTTTCTTT.

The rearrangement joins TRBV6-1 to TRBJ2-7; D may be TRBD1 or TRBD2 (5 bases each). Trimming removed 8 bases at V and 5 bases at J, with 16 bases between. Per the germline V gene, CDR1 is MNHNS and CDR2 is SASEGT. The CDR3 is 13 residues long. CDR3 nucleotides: TGTGCCAGCGCATTCCGGTTGGGGGACGAGCAGTACTTC. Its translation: CASAFRLGDEQYF.

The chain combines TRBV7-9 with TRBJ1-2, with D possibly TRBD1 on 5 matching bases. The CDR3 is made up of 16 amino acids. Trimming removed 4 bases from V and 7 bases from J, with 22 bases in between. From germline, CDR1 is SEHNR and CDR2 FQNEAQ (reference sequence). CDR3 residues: CASSSGARGAPTGYTF. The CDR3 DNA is TGTGCCAGCAGCTCCGGCGCACGGGGCGCCCCAACTGGCTACACCTTC.

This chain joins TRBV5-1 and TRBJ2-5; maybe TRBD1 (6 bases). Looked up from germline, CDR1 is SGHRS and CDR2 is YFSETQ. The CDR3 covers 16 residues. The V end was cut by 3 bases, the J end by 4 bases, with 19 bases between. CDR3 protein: CASSSAPPLDRETQYF. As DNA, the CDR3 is TGCGCCAGCAGCTCGGCCCCCCCGTTGGACAGAGAGACCCAGTACTTC. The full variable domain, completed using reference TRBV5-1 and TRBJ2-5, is KAGVTQTPRYLIKTRGQQVTLSCSPISGHRSVSWYQQTPGQGLQFLFEYFSETQRNKGNFPGRFSGRQFSNSRSEMNVSTLELGDSALYLCASSSAPPLDRETQYFGPGTRLLVL.

In nucleotides, the CDR3 is TGCGCCAGCAGCTTGGGAACTAGCGGGAGGGGCCTAGAGACCCAGTACTTC. Encoded protein: CASSLGTSGRGLETQYF. V usage is TRBV5-1 and J usage is TRBJ2-5, with 13 bases that match TRBD2. The CDR3 contains 17 residues. J was trimmed by 4 bases and V by 0 bases; bases with no gene match: 6. Germline CDR1 and CDR2: SGHRS and YFSETQ.

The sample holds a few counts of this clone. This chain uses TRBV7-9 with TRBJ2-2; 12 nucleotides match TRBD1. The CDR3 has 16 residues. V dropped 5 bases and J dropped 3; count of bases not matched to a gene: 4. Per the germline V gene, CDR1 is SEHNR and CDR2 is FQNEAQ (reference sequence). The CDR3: CASSGRDRGHTGELFF. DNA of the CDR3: TGTGCCAGCAGCGGAAGGGACAGGGGGCACACCGGGGAGCTGTTTTTT.

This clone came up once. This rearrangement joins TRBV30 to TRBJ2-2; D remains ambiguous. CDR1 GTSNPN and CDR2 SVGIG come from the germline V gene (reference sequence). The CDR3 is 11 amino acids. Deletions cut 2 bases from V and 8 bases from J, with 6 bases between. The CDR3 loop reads CAWSLGGELFF. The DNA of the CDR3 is TGTGCCTGGAGTTTGGGGGGGGAGCTGTTTTTT.

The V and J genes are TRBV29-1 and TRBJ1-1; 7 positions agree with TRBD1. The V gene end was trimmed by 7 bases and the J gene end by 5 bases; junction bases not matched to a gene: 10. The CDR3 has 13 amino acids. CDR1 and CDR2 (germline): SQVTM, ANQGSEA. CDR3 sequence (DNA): TGCAGCGCTCCGGCCAGGGGGAAAACTGAAGCTTTCTTT. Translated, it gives CSAPARGKTEAFF.

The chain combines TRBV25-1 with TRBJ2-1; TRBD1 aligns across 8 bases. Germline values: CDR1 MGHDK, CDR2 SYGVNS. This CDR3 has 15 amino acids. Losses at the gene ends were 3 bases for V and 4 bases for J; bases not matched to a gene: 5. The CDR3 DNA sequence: TGTGCCAGCAGTGACCGGACAGGGCTATACAATGAGCAGTTCTTC. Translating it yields CASSDRTGLYNEQFF. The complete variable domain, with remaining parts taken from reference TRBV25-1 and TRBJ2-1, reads EADIYQTPRYLVIGTGKKITLECSQTMGHDKMYWYQQDPGMELHLIHYSYGVNSTEKGDLSSESTVSRIRTEHFPLTLESARPSHTSQYLCASSDRTGLYNEQFFGPGTRLTVL.

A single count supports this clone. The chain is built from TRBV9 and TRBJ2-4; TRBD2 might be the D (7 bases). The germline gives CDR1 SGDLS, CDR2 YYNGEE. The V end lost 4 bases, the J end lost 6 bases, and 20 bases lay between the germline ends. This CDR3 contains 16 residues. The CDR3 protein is CASSPEGGADVNIQYF. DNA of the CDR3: TGTGCCAGCAGCCCAGAAGGGGGGGCCGATGTAAACATTCAGTACTTC.

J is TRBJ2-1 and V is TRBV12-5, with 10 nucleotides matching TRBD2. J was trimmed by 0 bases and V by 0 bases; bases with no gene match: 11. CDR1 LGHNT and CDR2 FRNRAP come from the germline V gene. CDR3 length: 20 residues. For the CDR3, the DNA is TGTGCTAGTGGTTTGGTAAAGGGAGCGGGAGGGTTTCGCTCCTACAATGAGCAGTTCTTC. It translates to CASGLVKGAGGFRSYNEQFF.

The DNA of the CDR3 is TGTGCCAGCAGTGAAGTAGTGGATGAAAAACTGTTTTTT. Translation gives CASSEVVDEKLFF. The rearrangement links TRBV6-1 to TRBJ1-4; no reliable D call. From germline, CDR1 is MNHNS and CDR2 SASEGT. The CDR3 is made up of 13 amino acids. The V end lost 1 base, the J end lost 6 bases, and 6 bases lay between the germline ends.

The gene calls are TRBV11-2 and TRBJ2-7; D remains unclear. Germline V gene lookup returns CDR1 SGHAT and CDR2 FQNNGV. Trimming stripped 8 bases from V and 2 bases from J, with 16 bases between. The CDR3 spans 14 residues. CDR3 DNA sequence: TGTGCCAGCGGCCCTAGGGTAGTACCCTACGAGCAGTACTTC. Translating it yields CASGPRVVPYEQYF.

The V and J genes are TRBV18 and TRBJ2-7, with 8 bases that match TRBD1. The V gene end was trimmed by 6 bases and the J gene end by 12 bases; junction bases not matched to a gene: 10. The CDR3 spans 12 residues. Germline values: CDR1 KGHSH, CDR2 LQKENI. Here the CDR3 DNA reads TGTGCCAGCTCGCCGTACAGGGGGTCTCCGTACTTC. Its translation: CASSPYRGSPYF.

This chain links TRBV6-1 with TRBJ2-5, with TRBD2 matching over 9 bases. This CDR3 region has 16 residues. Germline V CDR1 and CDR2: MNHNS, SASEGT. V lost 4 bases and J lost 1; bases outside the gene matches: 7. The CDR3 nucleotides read TGTGCCAGCAGTGGGGACGCGCGGGGGGGCCAAGAGACCCAGTACTTC. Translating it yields CASSGDARGGQETQYF.

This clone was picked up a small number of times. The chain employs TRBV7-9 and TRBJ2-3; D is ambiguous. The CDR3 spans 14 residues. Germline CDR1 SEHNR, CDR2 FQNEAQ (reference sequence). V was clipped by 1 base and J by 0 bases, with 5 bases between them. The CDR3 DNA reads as TGTGCCAGCAGCTTAGTCATCAGCACAGATACGCAGTATTTT. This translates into CASSLVISTDTQYF. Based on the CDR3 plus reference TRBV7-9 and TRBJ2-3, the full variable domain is DTGVSQNPRHKITKRGQNVTFRCDPISEHNRLYWYRQTLGQGPEFLTYFQNEAQLEKSRLLSDRFSAERPKGSFSTLEIQRTEQGDSAMYLCASSLVISTDTQYFGPGTRLTVL.

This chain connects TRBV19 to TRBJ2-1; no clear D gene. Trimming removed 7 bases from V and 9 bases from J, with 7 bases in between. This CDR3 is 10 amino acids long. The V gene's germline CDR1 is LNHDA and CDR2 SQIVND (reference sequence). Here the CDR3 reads CASMVGEQFF. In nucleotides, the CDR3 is TGTGCCAGTATGGTGGGTGAGCAGTTCTTC.

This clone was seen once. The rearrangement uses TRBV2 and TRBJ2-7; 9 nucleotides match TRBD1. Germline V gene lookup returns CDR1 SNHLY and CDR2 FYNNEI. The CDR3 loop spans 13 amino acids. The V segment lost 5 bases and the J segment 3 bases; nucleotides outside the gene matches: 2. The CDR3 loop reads CASSSTGGYEQYF. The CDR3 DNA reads TGTGCCAGCAGTTCGACAGGGGGCTACGAGCAGTACTTC.

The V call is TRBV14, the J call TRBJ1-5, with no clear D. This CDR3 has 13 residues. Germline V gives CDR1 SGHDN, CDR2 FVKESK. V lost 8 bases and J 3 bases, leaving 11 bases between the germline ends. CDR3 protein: CASAAGFNQPQHF. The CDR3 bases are TGTGCCAGCGCGGCAGGATTCAATCAGCCCCAGCATTTT.

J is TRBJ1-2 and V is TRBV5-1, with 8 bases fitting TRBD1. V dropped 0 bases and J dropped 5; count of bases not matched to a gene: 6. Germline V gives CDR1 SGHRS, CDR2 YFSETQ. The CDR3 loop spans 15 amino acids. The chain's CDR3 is CASSLAETGGYGYTF. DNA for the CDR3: TGCGCCAGCAGCTTGGCCGAAACAGGGGGGTATGGCTACACCTTC.

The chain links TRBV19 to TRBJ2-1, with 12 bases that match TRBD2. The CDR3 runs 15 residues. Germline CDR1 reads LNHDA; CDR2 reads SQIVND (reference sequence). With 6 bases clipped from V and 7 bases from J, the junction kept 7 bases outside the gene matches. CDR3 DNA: TGTGCCAGTAGGCGACTAGCGGGAGCCGTTAATGAGCAGTTCTTC. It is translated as CASRRLAGAVNEQFF.

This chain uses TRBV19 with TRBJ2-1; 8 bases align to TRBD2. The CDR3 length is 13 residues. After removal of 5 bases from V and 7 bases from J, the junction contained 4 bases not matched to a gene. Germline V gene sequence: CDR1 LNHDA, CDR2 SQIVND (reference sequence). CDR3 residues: CASSPGGANEQFF. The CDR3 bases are TGTGCCAGTAGTCCCGGGGGGGCTAATGAGCAGTTCTTC.

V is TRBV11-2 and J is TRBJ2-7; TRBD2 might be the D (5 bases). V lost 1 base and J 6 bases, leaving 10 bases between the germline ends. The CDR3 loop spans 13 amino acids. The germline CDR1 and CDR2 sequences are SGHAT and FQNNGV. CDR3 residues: CASSLGAGFEQYF. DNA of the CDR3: TGTGCCAGCAGCTTAGGGGCGGGCTTCGAGCAGTACTTC.